This T cell receptor beta chain is from a study of shared clonotypes between healthy human individuals. Study results and caveats: On the whole, naive subsets had larger estimated richness than memory subsets had.

Naive CD8 cells lacked CD45RO, underwent positive selection for CCR7 and left out terminally differentiated effector memory CD45RA+ cells. All donors were Caucasian adults living in Nashville, Tennessee. Trimming shortened V by 5 bases and J by 3 bases, and 15 bases separated the two germline ends. CDR3 size: 15 residues. From germline, CDR1 is SGHNT and CDR2 YENEEA. The material for each subset, its genomic DNA, was split evenly across several immunoSEQ plates. Measured with immunoSEQ multiplex PCR; TCRdb has only the in-frame clones, and not every one. The sample yields some 2.1 million clones, about 95% seen once. Turning to this clone: The antigen is undetermined.

The chain joins TRBV11-3 to TRBJ2-3; no firm D call. Source material: naive CD8+ T cells sorted from blood. This receptor was identified in a young man in good health. The CDR3 DNA reads TGTGCCAGCAGCGTGACACCCGCCGAAACAGATACGCAGTATTTT. This gives the protein CASSVTPAETDTQYF.